Detailed here is one TCR beta chain. Its antigen is undetermined. The data derive from a study of T cell responses to AZD1222 COVID-19 vaccine. As for the study in general: Pooled samples include second doses given at about 4 or 12 weeks. Regarding the study as a whole: White British ancestry dominated among donors, who included more females, and clonal diversity was possibly underestimated.

Method: immunoSEQ multiplex PCR; TCRdb's copy keeps in-frame clones and lacks some. The data contain 150,000 to 200,000 clones, 90% of them singletons. This CDR3 contains 16 residues. Germline lookup yields CDR1 SGHDT and CDR2 YYEEEE. The V gene end was trimmed by 4 bases and the J gene end by 6 bases; junction bases not matched to a gene: 13. The specimen was peripheral blood, collected on day 0 of AZD1222 vaccination. The TCR originated in an adult in good health. This chain links TRBV5-6 with TRBJ2-3, with 8 bases aligning to TRBD1. For the CDR3, the DNA is TGTGCCAGCAGCCCCCTGGGGCAGGGGGCAGTTGATACGCAGTATTTT. It translates to CASSPLGQGAVDTQYF.